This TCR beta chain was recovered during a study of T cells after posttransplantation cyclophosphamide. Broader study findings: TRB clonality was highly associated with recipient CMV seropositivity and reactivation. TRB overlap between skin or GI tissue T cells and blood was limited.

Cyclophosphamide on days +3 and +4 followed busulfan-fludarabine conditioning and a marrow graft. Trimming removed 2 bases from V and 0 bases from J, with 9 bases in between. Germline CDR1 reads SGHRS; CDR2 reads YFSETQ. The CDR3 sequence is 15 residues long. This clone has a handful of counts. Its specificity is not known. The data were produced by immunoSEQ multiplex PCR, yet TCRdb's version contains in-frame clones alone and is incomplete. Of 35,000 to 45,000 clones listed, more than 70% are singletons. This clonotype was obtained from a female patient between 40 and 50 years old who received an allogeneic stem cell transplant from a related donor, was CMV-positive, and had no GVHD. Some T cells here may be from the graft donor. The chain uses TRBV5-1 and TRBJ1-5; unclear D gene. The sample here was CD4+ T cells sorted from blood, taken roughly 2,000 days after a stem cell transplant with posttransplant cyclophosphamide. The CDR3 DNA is TGCGCCAGCAGCTTTAACAGTGATAGCAATCAGCCCCAGCATTTT. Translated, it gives CASSFNSDSNQPQHF.